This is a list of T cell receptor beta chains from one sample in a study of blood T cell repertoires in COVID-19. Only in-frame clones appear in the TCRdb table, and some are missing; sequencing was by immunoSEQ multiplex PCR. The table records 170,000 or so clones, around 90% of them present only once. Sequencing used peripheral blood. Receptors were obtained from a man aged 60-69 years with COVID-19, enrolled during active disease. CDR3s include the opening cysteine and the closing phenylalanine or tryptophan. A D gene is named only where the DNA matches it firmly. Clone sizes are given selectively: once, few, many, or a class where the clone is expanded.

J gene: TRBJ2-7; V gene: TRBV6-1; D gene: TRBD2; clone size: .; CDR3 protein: CASSEQSGSHNEQYF; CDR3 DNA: TGTGCCAGCAGTGAACAAAGCGGGAGTCACAACGAGCAGTACTTC
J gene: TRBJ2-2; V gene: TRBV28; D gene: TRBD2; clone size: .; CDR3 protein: CASSSRLAVNTGELFF; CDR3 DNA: TGTGCCAGCAGTTCCAGACTAGCGGTCAACACCGGGGAGCTGTTTTTT
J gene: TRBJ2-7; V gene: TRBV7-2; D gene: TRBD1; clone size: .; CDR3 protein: CASSFVGTGDYEQYF; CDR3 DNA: TGTGCCAGCAGCTTTGTAGGGACAGGGGACTACGAGCAGTACTTC
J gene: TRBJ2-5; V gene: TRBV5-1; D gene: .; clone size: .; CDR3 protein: CASSRLGVLLETQYF; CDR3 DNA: TGCGCCAGCAGCCGTCTAGGGGTTTTGTTAGAGACCCAGTACTTC
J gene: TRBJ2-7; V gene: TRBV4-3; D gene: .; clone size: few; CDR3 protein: CASSHETSYEQYF; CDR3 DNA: TGCGCCAGCAGCCATGAGACAAGCTACGAGCAGTACTTC
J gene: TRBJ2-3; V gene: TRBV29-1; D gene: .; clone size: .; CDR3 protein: CSVAQGLSTDTQYF; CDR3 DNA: TGCAGCGTGGCGCAGGGGCTCAGCACAGATACGCAGTATTTT
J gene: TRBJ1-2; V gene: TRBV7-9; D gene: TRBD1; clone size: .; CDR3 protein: CASSLGGGRALGGYTF; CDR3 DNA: TGTGCCAGCAGCTTAGGAGGGGGCAGAGCCTTGGGCGGCTACACCTTC
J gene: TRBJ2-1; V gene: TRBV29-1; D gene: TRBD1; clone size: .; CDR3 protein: CSVGQGYNEQFF; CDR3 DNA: TGCAGCGTAGGACAGGGTTACAATGAGCAGTTCTTC
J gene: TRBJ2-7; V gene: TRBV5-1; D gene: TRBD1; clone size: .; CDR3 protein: CASSLGQGARDYEQYF; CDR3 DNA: TGCGCCAGCAGCTTGGGCCAGGGGGCGCGTGACTACGAGCAGTACTTC
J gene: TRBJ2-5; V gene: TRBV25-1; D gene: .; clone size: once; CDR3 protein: CASSEGQPQETQYF; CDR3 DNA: TGTGCCAGCAGTGAAGGACAGCCCCAAGAGACCCAGTACTTC
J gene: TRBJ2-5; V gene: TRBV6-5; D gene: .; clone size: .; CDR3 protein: CASSYITAKETQYF; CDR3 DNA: TGTGCCAGCAGTTACATAACAGCAAAAGAGACCCAGTACTTC
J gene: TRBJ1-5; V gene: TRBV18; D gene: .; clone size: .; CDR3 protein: CASSPTTSGQPQHF; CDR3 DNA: TGTGCCAGCTCACCTACTACCTCGGGTCAGCCCCAGCATTTT
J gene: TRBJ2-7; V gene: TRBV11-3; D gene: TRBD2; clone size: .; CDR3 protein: CASSFLPGLAGEGSSYEQYF; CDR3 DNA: TGTGCCAGCAGCTTTCTACCGGGACTAGCGGGAGAAGGGAGCTCCTACGAGCAGTACTTC
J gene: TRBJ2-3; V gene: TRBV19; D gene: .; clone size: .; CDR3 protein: CASNRRGQSTDTQYF; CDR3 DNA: TGTGCCAGTAACCGGAGGGGGCAGAGCACAGATACGCAGTATTTT
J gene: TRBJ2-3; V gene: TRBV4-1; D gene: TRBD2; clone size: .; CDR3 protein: CASSQVGRVAGTDTQYF; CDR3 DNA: TGCGCCAGCAGCCAAGTAGGAAGGGTAGCGGGAACAGATACGCAGTATTTT
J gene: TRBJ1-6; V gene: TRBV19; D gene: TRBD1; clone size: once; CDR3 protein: CASSIHWTQQGDNSPLHF; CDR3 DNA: TGTGCCAGTAGTATTCATTGGACCCAACAGGGGGATAATTCACCCCTCCACTTT
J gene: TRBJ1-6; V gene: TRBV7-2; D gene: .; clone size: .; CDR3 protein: CASSRDTGFNSPLHF; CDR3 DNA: TGTGCCAGCAGCCGTGACACAGGGTTTAATTCACCCCTCCACTTT
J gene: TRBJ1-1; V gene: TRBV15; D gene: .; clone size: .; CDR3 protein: CATSSSWGVNAEAFF; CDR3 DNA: TGTGCCACCAGCTCCTCCTGGGGGGTAAACGCTGAAGCTTTCTTT
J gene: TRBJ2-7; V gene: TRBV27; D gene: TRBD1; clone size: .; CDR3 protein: CASSLSSPGQGAYEQYF; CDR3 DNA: TGTGCCAGCAGTTTATCGAGCCCGGGACAGGGGGCCTACGAGCAGTACTTC
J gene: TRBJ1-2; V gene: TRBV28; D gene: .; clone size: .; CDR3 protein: CASSLEQGNYGYTF; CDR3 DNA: TGTGCCAGCAGTTTAGAACAGGGAAACTATGGCTACACCTTC
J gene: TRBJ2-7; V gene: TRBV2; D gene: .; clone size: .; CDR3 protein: CASNLPGTYEQYF; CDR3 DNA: TGTGCCAGCAACCTGCCAGGCACTTACGAGCAGTACTTC
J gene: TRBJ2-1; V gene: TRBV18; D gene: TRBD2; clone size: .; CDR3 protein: CASSPGLAGTDEQFF; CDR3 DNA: TGTGCCAGCTCACCCGGACTAGCGGGAACCGATGAGCAGTTCTTC
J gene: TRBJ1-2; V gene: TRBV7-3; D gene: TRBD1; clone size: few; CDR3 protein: CASSPGTGVDYGYTF; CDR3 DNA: TGTGCCAGCAGCCCCGGGACAGGGGTAGACTATGGCTACACCTTC
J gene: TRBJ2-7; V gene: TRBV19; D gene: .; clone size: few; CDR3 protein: CASSRTVVSYEQYF; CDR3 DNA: TGTGCCAGTAGTCGGACAGTCGTCTCCTACGAGCAGTACTTC
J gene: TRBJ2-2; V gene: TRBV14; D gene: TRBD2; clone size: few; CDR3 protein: CASSQLAGASSGELFF; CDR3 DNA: TGTGCCAGCAGCCAATTAGCGGGAGCTAGCTCCGGGGAGCTGTTTTTT
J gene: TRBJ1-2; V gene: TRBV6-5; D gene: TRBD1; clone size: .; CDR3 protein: CASRHRGGYTF; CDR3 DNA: TGTGCCAGCAGGCACAGGGGTGGCTACACCTTC
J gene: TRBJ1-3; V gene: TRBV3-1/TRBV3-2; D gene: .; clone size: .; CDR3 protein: CASSQGHFSGNTIYF; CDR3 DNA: TGTGCCAGCAGCCAAGGACATTTCTCTGGAAACACCATATATTTT
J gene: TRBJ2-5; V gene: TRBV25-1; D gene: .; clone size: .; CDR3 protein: CASSESPGVGETQYF; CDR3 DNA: TGTGCCAGCAGTGAATCCCCAGGGGTTGGTGAGACCCAGTACTTC
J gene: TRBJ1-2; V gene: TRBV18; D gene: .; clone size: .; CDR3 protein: CASSLSQGTDGYTF; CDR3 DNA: TGTGCCAGCTCACTCAGTCAGGGGACGGATGGCTACACCTTC
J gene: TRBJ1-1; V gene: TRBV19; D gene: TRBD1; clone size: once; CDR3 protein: CASSTEQGLDTEAFF; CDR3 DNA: TGTGCCAGTAGTACTGAACAGGGGCTGGACACTGAAGCTTTCTTT
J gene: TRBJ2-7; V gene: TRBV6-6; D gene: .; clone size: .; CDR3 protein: CASSSPTGFEQYF; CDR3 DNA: TGTGCCAGCAGTTCTCCTACAGGGTTCGAGCAGTACTTC
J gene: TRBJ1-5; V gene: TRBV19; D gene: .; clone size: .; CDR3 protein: CASSSGHPMPQHF; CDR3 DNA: TGTGCCAGTAGTAGTGGACACCCGATGCCCCAGCATTTT
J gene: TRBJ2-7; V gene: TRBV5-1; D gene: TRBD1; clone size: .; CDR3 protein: CASSSQGAIDEQYF; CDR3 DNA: TGCGCCAGCAGCTCCCAGGGGGCTATCGACGAGCAGTACTTC
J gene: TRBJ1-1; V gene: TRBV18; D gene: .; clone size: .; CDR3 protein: CASSPPWTNTEAFF; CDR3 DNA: TGTGCCAGCTCACCACCTTGGACAAACACTGAAGCTTTCTTT
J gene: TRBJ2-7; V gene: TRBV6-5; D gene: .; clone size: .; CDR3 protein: CASSSPGQTYEQYF; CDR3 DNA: TGTGCCAGCAGTTCTCCGGGACAAACCTACGAGCAGTACTTC
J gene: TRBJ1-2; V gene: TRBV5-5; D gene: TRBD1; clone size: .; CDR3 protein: CASSVGQGYGYTF; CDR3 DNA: TGTGCCAGCAGCGTGGGACAGGGCTATGGCTACACCTTC
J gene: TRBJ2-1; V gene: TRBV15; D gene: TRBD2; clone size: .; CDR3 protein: CATSRAGREVWGSYNEQFF; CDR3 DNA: TGTGCCACCAGCAGAGCTGGGCGGGAGGTCTGGGGTTCCTACAATGAGCAGTTCTTC
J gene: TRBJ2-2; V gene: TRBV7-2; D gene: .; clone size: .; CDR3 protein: CASSFGGTTNTGELFF; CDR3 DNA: TGTGCCAGCAGCTTTGGCGGAACTACGAACACCGGGGAGCTGTTTTTT
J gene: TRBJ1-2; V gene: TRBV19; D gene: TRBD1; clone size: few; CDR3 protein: CASSSQGGPYGYTF; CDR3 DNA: TGTGCCAGTAGTTCGCAAGGGGGCCCATATGGCTACACCTTC
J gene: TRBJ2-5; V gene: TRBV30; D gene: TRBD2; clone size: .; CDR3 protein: CAWRTSGRGETQYF; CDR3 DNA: TGTGCCTGGAGGACTAGCGGGAGGGGGGAGACCCAGTACTTC
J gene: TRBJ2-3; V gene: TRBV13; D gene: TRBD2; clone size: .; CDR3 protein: CASSSRTRLSDTQYF; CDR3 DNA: TGTGCCAGCAGCTCCCGGACTAGATTGTCAGATACGCAGTATTTT
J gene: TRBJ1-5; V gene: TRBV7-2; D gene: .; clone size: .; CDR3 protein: CASSSPSLPQHF; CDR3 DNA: TGTGCCAGCAGCTCCCCGTCCCTCCCCCAGCATTTT
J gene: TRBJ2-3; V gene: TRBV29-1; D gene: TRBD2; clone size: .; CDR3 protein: CSVEDGAGGRADTQYF; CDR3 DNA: TGCAGCGTTGAAGATGGAGCGGGGGGCCGTGCAGATACGCAGTATTTT
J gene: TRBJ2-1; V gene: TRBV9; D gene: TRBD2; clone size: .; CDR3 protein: CASSVEAGGPGNEQFF; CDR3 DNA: TGTGCCAGCAGCGTAGAAGCGGGAGGGCCAGGCAATGAGCAGTTCTTC
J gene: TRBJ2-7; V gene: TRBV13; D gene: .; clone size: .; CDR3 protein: CASSLRRDSPYEQYF; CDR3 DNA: TGTGCCAGCAGCTTGAGGAGGGACAGTCCCTACGAGCAGTACTTC
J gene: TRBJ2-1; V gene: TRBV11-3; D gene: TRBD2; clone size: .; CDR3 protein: CASSFRGGSGSPHNEQFF; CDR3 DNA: TGTGCCAGCAGCTTCCGTGGGGGTAGCGGGAGTCCCCACAATGAGCAGTTCTTC
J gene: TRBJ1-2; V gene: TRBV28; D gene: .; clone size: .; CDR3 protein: CASSPSRGGYTF; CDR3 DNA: TGTGCCAGCAGTCCCTCGCGAGGCGGCTACACCTTC
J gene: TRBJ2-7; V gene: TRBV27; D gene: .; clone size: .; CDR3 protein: CASSFVDTPTYEQYF; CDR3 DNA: TGTGCCAGCAGTTTCGTGGACACCCCTACCTACGAGCAGTACTTC
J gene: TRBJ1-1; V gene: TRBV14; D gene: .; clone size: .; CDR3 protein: CASSSNRIEAFF; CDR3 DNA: TGTGCCAGCAGTTCGAACAGGATAGAAGCTTTCTTT
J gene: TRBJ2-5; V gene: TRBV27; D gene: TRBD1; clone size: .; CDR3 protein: CASSRDRGGETQYF; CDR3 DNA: TGTGCCAGCAGTCGGGACAGGGGAGGCGAGACCCAGTACTTC
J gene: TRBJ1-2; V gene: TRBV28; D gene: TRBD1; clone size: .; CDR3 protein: CATPGTGTRGYTF; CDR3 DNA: TGTGCCACACCCGGGACAGGGACACGCGGCTACACCTTC
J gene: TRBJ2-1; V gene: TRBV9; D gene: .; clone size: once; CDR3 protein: CASSVAPYNEQFF; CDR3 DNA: TGTGCCAGCAGCGTAGCTCCCTACAATGAGCAGTTCTTC
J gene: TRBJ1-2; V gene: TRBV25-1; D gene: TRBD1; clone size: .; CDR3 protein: CASSGQGISGGYTF; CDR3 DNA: TGTGCCAGCAGTGGACAGGGGATTTCGGGTGGCTACACCTTC
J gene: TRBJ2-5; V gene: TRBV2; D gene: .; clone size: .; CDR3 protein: CASNEGRGETQYF; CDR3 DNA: TGTGCCAGCAACGAGGGCAGGGGAGAGACCCAGTACTTC
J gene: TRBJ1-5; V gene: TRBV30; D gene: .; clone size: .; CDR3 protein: CAWSLTAYQPQHF; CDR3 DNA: TGTGCCTGGAGTTTAACAGCTTATCAGCCCCAGCATTTT